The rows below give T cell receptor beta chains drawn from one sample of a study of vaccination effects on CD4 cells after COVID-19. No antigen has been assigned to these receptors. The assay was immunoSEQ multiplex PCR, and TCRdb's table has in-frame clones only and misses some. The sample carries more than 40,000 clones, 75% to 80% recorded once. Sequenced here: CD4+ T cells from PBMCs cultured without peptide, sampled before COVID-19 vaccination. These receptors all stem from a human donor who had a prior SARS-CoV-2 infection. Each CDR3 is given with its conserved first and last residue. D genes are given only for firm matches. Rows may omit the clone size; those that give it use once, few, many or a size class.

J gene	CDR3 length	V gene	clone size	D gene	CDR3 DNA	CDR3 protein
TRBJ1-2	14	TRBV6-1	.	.	TGTGCCAGCAGTGAATCTGGCGGGGGGTATGGCTACACCTTC	CASSESGGGYGYTF
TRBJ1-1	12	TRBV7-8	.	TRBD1	TGTGCCAGCAGCCAGGGGGTTGATGAAGCTTTCTTT	CASSQGVDEAFF
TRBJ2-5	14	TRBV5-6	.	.	TGTGCCAGCAGCTTGAATGCTATCCAAGAGACCCAGTACTTC	CASSLNAIQETQYF
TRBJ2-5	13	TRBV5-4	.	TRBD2	TGTGCCAGCAGCTTGCCGGGAGGTGGGGCCCAGTACTTC	CASSLPGGGAQYF
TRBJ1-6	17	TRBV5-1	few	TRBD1	TGCGCCAGCAGCCCTGGACAGGGCACCTTCTATAATTCACCCCTCCACTTT	CASSPGQGTFYNSPLHF
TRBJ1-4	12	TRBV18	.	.	TGTGCCAGCTCAAAGGGGAATGAAAAACTGTTTTTT	CASSKGNEKLFF
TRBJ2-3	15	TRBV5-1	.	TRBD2	TGCGCCAGCAGCCGGACTAGCTCTAGCACAGATACGCAGTATTTT	CASSRTSSSTDTQYF
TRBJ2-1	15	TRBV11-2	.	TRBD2	TGTGCCAGCAGCCCGGGACTACCTAACTACAATGAGCAGTTCTTC	CASSPGLPNYNEQFF
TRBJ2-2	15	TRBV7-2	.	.	TGTGCCACCTCCCCCCTGCCCGGGGGTCCCGGGGAGCTGTTTTTT	CATSPLPGGPGELFF
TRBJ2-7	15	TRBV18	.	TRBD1	TGTGCCAGCTCACCACCGGGACAGATGATGTACGAGCAGTACTTC	CASSPPGQMMYEQYF
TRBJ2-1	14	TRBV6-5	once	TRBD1	TGTGCCAGCAGATTCTCCCGGACAGGCAATGAGCAGTTCTTC	CASRFSRTGNEQFF
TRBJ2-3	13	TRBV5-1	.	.	TGCGCCAGCAGCTTGGAGGGCACAGATACGCAGTATTTT	CASSLEGTDTQYF
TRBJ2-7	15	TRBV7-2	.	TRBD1	TGTGCCAGCAGCTTAGTGGGACAGGGGCCCTACGAGCAGTACTTC	CASSLVGQGPYEQYF
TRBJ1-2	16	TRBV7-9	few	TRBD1	TGTGCCAGCAGCTTAGACGGTTTTGGACAGGACTATGGCTACACCTTC	CASSLDGFGQDYGYTF
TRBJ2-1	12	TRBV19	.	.	TGTGCCACGTCGACAGGGAGGGATGAGCAGTTCTTC	CATSTGRDEQFF